The 21 T cell receptor beta chains below all came from one sample that was sequenced in a study of cytomegalovirus exposure and HLA in healthy donors. Amplification used 60 Vbeta primers and 13 Jbeta primers. Libraries were prepared by immunoSEQ multiplex PCR; TCRdb keeps only in-frame clonotypes and omits some of them. The sample holds 100,000 to 150,000 clones; around 72% are singletons and the top ten take around 1.8%. The sequencing sample was made of PBMCs. These receptor sequences come from a woman aged 40 to 49 in good health and CMV-seronegative.

The chain employs TRBV7-2 and TRBJ2-2, with 7 bases identical to TRBD2. V shed 5 bases and J 7 bases; nucleotides not matched to a gene: 7. CDR1 and CDR2 (germline): SGHTA, FQGNSA. CDR3 length equals 14 residues. Written as DNA, the CDR3 is TGTGCCAGCAGCCGACTAGCTCGAGGCGGGGAGCTGTTTTTT. Its translation is CASSRLARGGELFF. Filled out from reference TRBV7-2 and TRBJ2-2, the complete variable domain reads GAGVSQSPSNKVTEKGKDVELRCDPISGHTALYWYRQSLGQGLEFLIYFQGNSAPDKSGLPSDRFSAERTGGSVSTLTIQRTQQEDSAVYLCASSRLARGGELFFGEGSRLTVL.

The chain couples TRBV1 to TRBJ2-4; the D call in the table, TRBD2, was not verified against the DNA. TRBV1 is an annotated pseudogene. This CDR3 region has 15 residues. CDR3 nucleotide sequence: TGCACCAGCCATGGGGGGGATAGGGGCAACAACAGTCAGTACTTC. Amino acid sequence: CTSHGGDRGNNSQYF.

V and J are TRBV5-1 and TRBJ1-2, with 7 bases that match TRBD1. There are 16 residues in the CDR3. Germline values: CDR1 SGHRS, CDR2 YFSETQ. The ends lost 0 bases at V and 5 bases at J; junction bases unmatched: 10. The CDR3 coding sequence is TGCGCCAGCAGCTTGGAACAGGGGCGAGGCCTATATGGCTACACCTTC. It yields the protein CASSLEQGRGLYGYTF.

This chain connects TRBV9 to TRBJ2-6; 9 bases agree with TRBD1. This CDR3 region has 17 residues. V dropped 3 bases and J dropped 2; count of bases not matched to a gene: 6. The germline CDR1 and CDR2 sequences are SGDLS and YYNGEE. DNA of the CDR3: TGTGCCAGCAGCGCTTCCCGGGACAGGGCTGGGGCCAACGTCCTGACTTTC. This codes for CASSASRDRAGANVLTF.

J is TRBJ1-1 and V is TRBV28; 7 nucleotides align to TRBD1. Unmatched junction bases numbered 9, after V lost 11 bases and J lost 3 bases. Germline CDR1 reads MDHEN; CDR2 reads SYDVKM. The CDR3 runs to 13 residues. For the CDR3, the DNA is TGTGCCGGCTCACAGGGGACAGACACTGAAGCTTTCTTT. This encodes CAGSQGTDTEAFF.

The V gene is TRBV2, the J gene TRBJ2-3; the D gene is possibly TRBD2 (5 bases). V lost 0 bases, J lost 2 bases, and 9 bases lay in between. The CDR3 extends over 15 amino acids. Per the germline V gene, CDR1 is SNHLY and CDR2 is FYNNEI. The CDR3 nucleotides read TGTGCCAGCAGTGAAGCCCGACTACTCACAGATACGCAGTATTTT. It specifies CASSEARLLTDTQYF.

This clone showed up just once. The chain recombines TRBV7-9 with TRBJ2-7, with TRBD2 as a possible D gene (6 bases). This CDR3 contains 15 residues. Germline CDR1 and CDR2: SEHNR and FQNEAQ (reference sequence). Trimming stripped 3 bases from V and 0 bases from J, with 12 bases between. CDR3 bases: TGTGCCAGCAGCTTCATTGGGCGGGGCTCCTACGAGCAGTACTTC. Residues: CASSFIGRGSYEQYF.

The chain uses TRBV28 and TRBJ2-1; TRBD1 is a possible D gene (6 bases). The germline CDR1 and CDR2 sequences are MDHEN and SYDVKM. The CDR3 sequence is 11 residues long. Trimming shortened V by 10 bases and J by 6 bases, and 10 bases separated the two germline ends. CDR3 in amino acids: CATDRFNEQFF. In nucleotides, the CDR3 is TGTGCCACCGACAGGTTCAATGAGCAGTTCTTC.

This rearrangement joins TRBV28 to TRBJ2-1; D gene unclear. The CDR3 loop spans 14 amino acids. CDR1 is MDHEN, CDR2 SYDVKM, per germline. Trimming left V 5 bases short and J 2 bases short, with 10 bases between. The CDR3 nucleotides are TGTGCCAGCAGTGCCCATGACACCTACAATGAGCAGTTCTTC. Translation gives CASSAHDTYNEQFF.

The sample holds a few counts of this clone. This chain links TRBV30 with TRBJ2-7, with TRBD1 matching 9 bases. CDR3 length equals 12 residues. Losses at the gene ends were 4 bases for V and 7 bases for J; bases not matched to a gene: 5. CDR1 is GTSNPN and CDR2 is SVGIG in the germline V gene (reference sequence). DNA for the CDR3: TGTGCCTGGACCCAGGACAGGGGAGAGCAGTACTTC. Its translation: CAWTQDRGEQYF.

CDR3 sequence: CASGRGNLNTEAFF. Here the CDR3 DNA reads TGTGCCAGCGGTCGGGGGAATTTAAACACTGAAGCTTTCTTT. V usage is TRBV9 and J usage is TRBJ1-1; TRBD1 might be the D (5 bases). CDR3 size: 14 residues. V lost 7 bases to trimming and J lost 2 bases, with 15 bases between them. Germline V gene lookup returns CDR1 SGDLS and CDR2 YYNGEE.

This chain links TRBV4-2 with TRBJ1-2; no firm D call. The CDR3 is 14 residues long. Germline loops: CDR1 LGHNA, CDR2 YNFKEQ. Trimming took 4 bases from V and 2 from J, leaving 11 bases between them. This CDR3 is CASSPGDLNYGYTF. The DNA of the CDR3 is TGTGCCAGCAGCCCTGGTGACTTGAACTATGGCTACACCTTC.

This sequence joins TRBV28 and TRBJ1-1, with D uncertain. V was trimmed by 4 bases and J by 4 bases, leaving 13 bases between them. CDR1 and CDR2 (germline): MDHEN, SYDVKM. CDR3 length: 14 residues. CDR3 amino acids: CASSSTFPSTEAFF. The CDR3 DNA follows: TGTGCCAGCAGTTCGACATTCCCCTCCACTGAAGCTTTCTTT.

V usage is TRBV13 and J usage is TRBJ2-5, with D maybe TRBD1 (6 bases). Germline CDR1 is PRHDT and CDR2 is FYEKMQ (reference sequence). The CDR3 totals 17 residues. V lost 5 bases to trimming and J lost 5 bases, with 24 bases between them. Here the CDR3 reads CASSPPPVAGARETQYF. The CDR3 bases are TGTGCCAGCAGCCCTCCCCCTGTGGCAGGGGCGAGGGAGACCCAGTACTTC.

The genes are TRBV19 and TRBJ2-1, with TRBD1 identical over 11 bases. V dropped 4 bases and J dropped 6; count of bases not matched to a gene: 5. CDR1 is LNHDA, CDR2 SQIVND, per germline (reference sequence). The CDR3 totals 15 residues. CDR3 amino acids: CASSTPGQGGNEQFF. Here the CDR3 DNA reads TGTGCCAGTAGTACCCCGGGACAGGGGGGCAATGAGCAGTTCTTC.

Comment on this clone: Other DNA sequences in the same sample also yield this CDR3. The chain links TRBV9 to TRBJ2-2, with D perhaps TRBD2 (5 bases). The ends were cut back, 0 bases at V and 1 base at J, with 7 bases in the middle. The length of the CDR3 is 15 residues. Looked up from germline, CDR1 is SGDLS and CDR2 is YYNGEE. CDR3 coding DNA: TGTGCCAGCAGCGTAGTAGGAGGGAACACCGGGGAGCTGTTTTTT. This gives the protein CASSVVGGNTGELFF.

The V gene is TRBV7-2, the J gene TRBJ2-5; the match to TRBD1 covers 9 bases. From germline, CDR1 is SGHTA and CDR2 FQGNSA. Losses at the gene ends were 5 bases for V and 3 bases for J; bases not matched to a gene: 4. CDR3 length equals 14 residues. CDR3 in amino acids: CASSRGTGKETQYF. The CDR3 DNA sequence: TGTGCCAGCAGCCGGGGGACAGGGAAAGAGACCCAGTACTTC.

This clone has a handful of counts. The chain combines TRBV5-1 with TRBJ1-1, with D unresolved. Trimming pared 0 bases from V and 1 base from J, leaving 7 bases between. The CDR3 runs to 14 residues. The germline CDR1 and CDR2 sequences are SGHRS and YFSETQ. CDR3: CASSLAPGNTEAFF. CDR3 sequence (DNA): TGCGCCAGCAGCTTGGCTCCAGGGAACACTGAAGCTTTCTTT. Supplemented by reference TRBV5-1 and TRBJ1-1, the full variable domain reads KAGVTQTPRYLIKTRGQQVTLSCSPISGHRSVSWYQQTPGQGLQFLFEYFSETQRNKGNFPGRFSGRQFSNSRSEMNVSTLELGDSALYLCASSLAPGNTEAFFGQGTRLTVV.

V usage is TRBV28 and J usage is TRBJ1-2, with 9 bases lining up with TRBD1. Germline-derived CDR1 and CDR2 are MDHEN and SYDVKM. This CDR3 comprises 15 residues. V lost 6 bases, J lost 3 bases, and 8 bases stayed unmatched. CDR3 coding DNA: TGTGCCAGCAGGGAGACAGGGGGAAGGCACTATGGCTACACCTTC. Protein sequence: CASRETGGRHYGYTF.

The chain employs TRBV7-9 and TRBJ2-2; TRBD1 matches 7 bases. The CDR3 is made up of 15 amino acids. V shed 5 bases, J shed 5 bases, and the junction held 8 bases outside the gene matches. In germline, CDR1 is SEHNR, CDR2 FQNEAQ (reference sequence). The CDR3 DNA is TGTGCCAGCAGCCCGGACAGGTTCGGGACCGGGGAGCTGTTTTTT. It specifies CASSPDRFGTGELFF.

CDR3 loop: CASSFGGRPIYTF. The CDR3 region has the DNA TGTGCCAGCAGTTTCGGCGGGCGACCTATCTACACCTTC. The gene calls are TRBV28 and TRBJ1-2; D call uncertain. CDR1 and CDR2 from the germline V gene are MDHEN and SYDVKM. The CDR3 length is 13 residues. Trimming pared 3 bases from V and 10 bases from J, leaving 15 bases between.